The TCR beta chain described here comes from a study of blood T cell repertoires in COVID-19 (dated by TCRdb to 2020 to 2021). Describing the broader study: The collaborator samples originated in the United States, Italy and Spain and spanned the acute and convalescent phases of COVID-19. The material from the prospective study consisted of cDNA or gDNA derived from T cells, B-cell-depleted T cells, or PBMCs. The dataset comprised deeply sampled blood TCRbeta repertoires from subjects exposed to, actively infected with, or recovered from COVID-19. The repertoires were made available in a free public database intended to serve as a resource for research on the immune response to SARS-CoV-2. The samples were drawn from two sources: the first 160 participants of the ongoing ImmuneRACE study, and some 1,300 subjects contributed by 6 global collaborators. The sample metadata nearly always contained a de-identified subject ID, COVID-19 status, age in years and sex. Where available, HLA class I and class II types were taken from metadata supplied by the sample provider and were not determined by assay-based typing.

The immunoSEQ Assay, a bias-controlled multiplex PCR, was used to amplify TCRbeta CDR3 regions from genomic DNA. On the study's bioinformatics: Within the assay, amplification of reference gene primers was used to estimate how many nucleated cells each sample contained. Sequence reads were collapsed and filtered to measure the absolute abundance of every unique TCRbeta CDR3 rearrangement. For each sample, productive Simpson clonality was calculated by taking the square root of Simpson's diversity index across productive rearrangements. The table was pulled from immuneACCESS by TCRdb, which kept in-frame rearrangements only. Such tables lose some clones; where checked, under half of the loss comes from unresolved V genes, and the rest has no known cause. V and J calls and clone size are given by that table; D and trimming were obtained from the DNA. Here the sample has about 60,000 clones; around four fifths occur a single time. The ten largest clones capture approximately 6% of the sample.

Each collaborating institution followed its own protocols to collect whole blood in K2EDTA tubes. Collaborator samples were shipped for TCRbeta analysis as frozen whole blood, isolated PBMCs, or DNA extracted from either sample type. From a lookup of the germline V gene (reference sequence), CDR1 and CDR2 are SEHNR and FQNEAQ. The CDR3 numbers 14 residues from cysteine through phenylalanine. The DNA shown is the 42-base CDR3, in frame from base 1. V was cut back by 2 bases and J by 2 bases, leaving a gap of 10 bases between them. Broader findings and caveats from the paper: Clinical and demographic metadata were provided uncurated, with the amount varying by source and participant.

About this clone: Its specific antigen is unknown. Per-nucleotide qualities are absent, and no much larger clonotype sits a single base away.

Sequenced material: peripheral blood. The sequence was obtained from a woman in her seventies with acute or convalescent COVID-19. The chain joins TRBV7-9 to TRBJ2-7; the D gene identity is not certain. The sequenced DNA: TGTGCCAGCAGCTTAATCATTTCCCCCTACGAGCAGTACTTC. The encoded protein is CASSLIISPYEQYF.